The clone carrying this T cell receptor (beta chain) was seen repeatedly, ten times or more. What it binds is not known. The data derive from a study of T cells after yellow fever vaccination. General study results and limits: Weaker in magnitude, the secondary response showed a faster peak on day 5 versus 15. At approximately 95% for CD4 and 88% for CD8, most primary-vaccination clones showed up again after the booster. Some clonotypes were seen in both the CD4 and the CD8 compartments. These made up a small share and likely arose from convergent recombination.

J lost 6 bases, V lost 5 bases, and 14 bases had no gene match. CDR1 is SGHVS, CDR2 FQNEAQ, per germline. The CDR3 runs 16 residues. TCR cDNA was made by 5'RACE template switching, adding a universal primer site and UMIs. TCRdb reanalysed the 5' RACE reads using MiXCR and keeps one entry per CDR3 protein. Here the sample spans 300,000 to 350,000 distinct CDR3 sequences, 3% to 4.5% being singletons. V gene TRBV7-8 combines with J gene TRBJ2-3; 7 bases map to TRBD2. The specimen comprised PBMCs, sampled 5 days after the yellow fever booster vaccination. The TCR was taken from a man aged 18 to 35 who received the YFV17D yellow fever vaccine. The CDR3 nucleotides are TGTGCCAGCAGCAAGACCGGGACTACTTTTATCGATACGCAGTATTTT. Translated, it gives CASSKTGTTFIDTQYF.